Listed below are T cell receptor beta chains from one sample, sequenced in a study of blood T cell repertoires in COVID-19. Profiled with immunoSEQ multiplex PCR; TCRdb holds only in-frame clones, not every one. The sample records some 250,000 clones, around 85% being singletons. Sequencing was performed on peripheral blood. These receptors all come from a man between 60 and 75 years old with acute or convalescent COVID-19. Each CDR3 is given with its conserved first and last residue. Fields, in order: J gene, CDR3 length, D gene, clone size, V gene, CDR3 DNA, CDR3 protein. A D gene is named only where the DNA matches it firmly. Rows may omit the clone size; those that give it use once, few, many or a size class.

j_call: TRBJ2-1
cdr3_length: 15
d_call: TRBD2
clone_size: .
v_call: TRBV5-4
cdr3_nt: TGTGCCAGCAGCAGGACTAGCGGGATGGGGAGTGAGCAGTTCTTC
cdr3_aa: CASSRTSGMGSEQFF

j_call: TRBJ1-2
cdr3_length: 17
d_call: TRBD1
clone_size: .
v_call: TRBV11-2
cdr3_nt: TGTGCCAGCAGCTTAGACTCAGGACAGGGGGCCGGCTATGGCTACACCTTC
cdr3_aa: CASSLDSGQGAGYGYTF

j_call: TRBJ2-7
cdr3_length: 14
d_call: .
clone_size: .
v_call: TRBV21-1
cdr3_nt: TGTGCCAGCAGCAAAGATCACAGCTCCTACGAGCAGTACTTC
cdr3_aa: CASSKDHSSYEQYF

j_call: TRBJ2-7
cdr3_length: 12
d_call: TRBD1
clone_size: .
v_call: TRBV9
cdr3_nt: TGTGCCAGCGGGACAGGGTGGCACGAGCAGTACTTC
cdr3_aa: CASGTGWHEQYF

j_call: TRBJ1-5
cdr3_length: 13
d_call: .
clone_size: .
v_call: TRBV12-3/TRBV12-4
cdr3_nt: TGTGCCAGCAGCCCCTCGGAGGGTCAGCCCCAGCATTTT
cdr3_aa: CASSPSEGQPQHF

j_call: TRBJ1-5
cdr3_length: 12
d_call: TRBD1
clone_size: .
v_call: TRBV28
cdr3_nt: TGTGCCACCGACAGGGGGCAGGAGCCCCAGCATTTT
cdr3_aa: CATDRGQEPQHF

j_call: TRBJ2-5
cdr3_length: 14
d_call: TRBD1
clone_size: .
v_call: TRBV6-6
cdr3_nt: TGTGCCAGCAGTCCTGGGACAGGGTGGGAGACCCAGTACTTC
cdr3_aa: CASSPGTGWETQYF

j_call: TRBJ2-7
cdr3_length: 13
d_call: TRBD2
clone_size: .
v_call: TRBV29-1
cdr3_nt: TGCAGCGTTGCGCCTAGCGGGAATTACGAGCAGTACTTC
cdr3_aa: CSVAPSGNYEQYF

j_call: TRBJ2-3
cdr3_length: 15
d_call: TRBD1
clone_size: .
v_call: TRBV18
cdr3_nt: TGTGCCAGCTCACCCTTGGGGACAGTCACAGATACGCAGTATTTT
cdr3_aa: CASSPLGTVTDTQYF

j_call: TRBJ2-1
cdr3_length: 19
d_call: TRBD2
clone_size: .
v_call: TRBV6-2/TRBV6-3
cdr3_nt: TGTGCCAGCAGTTTCCACACCCTTAGTCCGAGCGGGAGGAGGGATGAGCAGTTCTTC
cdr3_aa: CASSFHTLSPSGRRDEQFF

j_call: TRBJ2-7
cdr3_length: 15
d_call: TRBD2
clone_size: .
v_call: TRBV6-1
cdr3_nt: TGTGCCAGCAGTGAAGGGATAGCGGGAGAACGGGAGCAGTACTTC
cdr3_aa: CASSEGIAGEREQYF

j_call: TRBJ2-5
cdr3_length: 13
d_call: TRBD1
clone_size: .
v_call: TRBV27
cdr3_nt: TGTGCCAGCAGTCGACAGGGGTGGGAGACCCAGTACTTC
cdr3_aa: CASSRQGWETQYF

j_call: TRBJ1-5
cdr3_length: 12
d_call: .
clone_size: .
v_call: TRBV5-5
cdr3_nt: TGTGCCAGCAGCTTGCCCGATCAGCCCCAGCATTTT
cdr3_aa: CASSLPDQPQHF

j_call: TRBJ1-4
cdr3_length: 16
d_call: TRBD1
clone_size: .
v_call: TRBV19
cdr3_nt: TGTGCCAGTAGTAGACGACAGGGGATTGGTAATGAAAAACTGTTTTTT
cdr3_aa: CASSRRQGIGNEKLFF

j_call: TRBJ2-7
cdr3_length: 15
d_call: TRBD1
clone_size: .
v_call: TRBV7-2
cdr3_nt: TGTGCCAGCAGCTTAAGGGACAGGGGTCAGTACGAGCAGTACTTC
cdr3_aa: CASSLRDRGQYEQYF

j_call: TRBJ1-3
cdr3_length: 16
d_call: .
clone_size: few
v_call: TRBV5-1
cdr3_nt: TGCGCCAGCAGCTTTGGTTTCGGGTCTGCTGGAAACACCATATATTTT
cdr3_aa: CASSFGFGSAGNTIYF

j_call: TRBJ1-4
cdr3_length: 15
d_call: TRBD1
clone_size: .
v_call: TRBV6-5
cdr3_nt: TGTGCCAGCAGTAACCGGGACAGGGAAAATGAAAAACTGTTTTTT
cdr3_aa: CASSNRDRENEKLFF

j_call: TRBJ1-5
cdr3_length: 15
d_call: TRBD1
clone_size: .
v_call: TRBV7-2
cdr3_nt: TGTGCCAGCAGCCCCGGGCAGGGGGCAGGTCAGCCCCAGCATTTT
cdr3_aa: CASSPGQGAGQPQHF

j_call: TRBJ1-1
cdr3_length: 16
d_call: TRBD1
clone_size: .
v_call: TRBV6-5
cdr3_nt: TGTGCCAGCAGTTACAGCGGGGCAGGGGGCGGGACTGAAGCTTTCTTT
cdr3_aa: CASSYSGAGGGTEAFF

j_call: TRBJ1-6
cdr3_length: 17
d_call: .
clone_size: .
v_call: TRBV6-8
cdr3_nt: TGTGCCAGCAGTTCCTCGACACCTTACACTTATAATTCACCCCTCCACTTT
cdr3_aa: CASSSSTPYTYNSPLHF

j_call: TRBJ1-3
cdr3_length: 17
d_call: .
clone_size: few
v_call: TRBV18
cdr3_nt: TGTGCCAGCTCCCCTTTAAGGCCGGGAGCCTCTGGAAACACCATATATTTT
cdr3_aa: CASSPLRPGASGNTIYF

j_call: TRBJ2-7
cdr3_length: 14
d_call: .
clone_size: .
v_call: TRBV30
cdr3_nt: TGTGCCTGGAGTAACGCGGGACGGGGCGGAAAGCAGTACTTC
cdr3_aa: CAWSNAGRGGKQYF

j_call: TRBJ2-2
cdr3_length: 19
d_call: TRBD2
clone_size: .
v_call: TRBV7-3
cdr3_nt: TGTGCCAGCAGCTTGACTAGCGGGAGCCCACTCTCGAACACCGGGGAGCTGTTTTTT
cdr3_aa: CASSLTSGSPLSNTGELFF

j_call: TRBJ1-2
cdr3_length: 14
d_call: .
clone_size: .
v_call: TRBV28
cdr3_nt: TGTGCCAGCAGTTTGGGGAGAATTAGCTATGGCTACACCTTC
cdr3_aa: CASSLGRISYGYTF

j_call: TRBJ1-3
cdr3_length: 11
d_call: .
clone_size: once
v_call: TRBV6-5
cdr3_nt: TGTGCCAGCATGAGAGGAAACACCATATATTTT
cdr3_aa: CASMRGNTIYF